The TCR beta chain described here comes from a study of Graves' ophthalmopathy and Graves' hyperthyroidism. The germline CDR1 and CDR2 sequences are MGHDK and SYGVNS. CDR3 length equals 18 residues. With 3 bases clipped from V and 1 base from J, the junction kept 9 bases outside the gene matches. Notes on this clonotype: What it binds is unknown.

Study outcomes and limitations: Also, most clonotypes expanded in the thyroid above 0.001 frequency appeared in blood.

Amplified material comprised TCR beta CDR3 regions derived from RNA transcripts. RT-PCR in the first round used HTBI primers; a second-round multiplex PCR followed. TCRdb processed the multiplex PCR reads anew with MiXCR; each CDR3 protein has one entry. The profile covers 660,000 or so distinct CDR3 sequences, with over 40% appearing a single time and 3.3% taken by the ten largest. The V gene is TRBV25-1, the J gene TRBJ2-5, with 12 bases aligning to TRBD2. The source is an adult man with Graves' ophthalmopathy. Sequencing was done on a sample of peripheral blood. This chain's CDR3 is CASSDFSGLAGFQETQYF. CDR3 coding DNA: TGTGCCAGCAGTGACTTCTCGGGACTAGCGGGCTTCCAAGAGACCCAGTACTTC.